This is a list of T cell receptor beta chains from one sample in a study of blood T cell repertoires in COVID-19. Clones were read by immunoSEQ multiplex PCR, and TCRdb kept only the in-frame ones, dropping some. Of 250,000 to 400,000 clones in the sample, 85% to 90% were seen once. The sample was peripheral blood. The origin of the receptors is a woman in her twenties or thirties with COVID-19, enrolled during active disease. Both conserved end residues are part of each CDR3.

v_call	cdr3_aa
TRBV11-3	CASSLAERASGSHEQFF
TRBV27	CASSLTSGSREQFF
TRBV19	CASTSSGVSGAFF
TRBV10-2	CASGGDGEKLFF
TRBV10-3	CAIRGDSYNQPQHF
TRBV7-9	CASSLQEGSPLHF
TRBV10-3	CAIRDRVTNTEAFF
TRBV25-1	CASSESLGNSPLHF
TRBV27	CASRQVDRGTYEQYF
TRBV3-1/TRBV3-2	CASSHAPARTGLTFEKLFF
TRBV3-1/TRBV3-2	CASSQVQGGTYGYTF
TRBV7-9	CASSLGGGSNYGYTF
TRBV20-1	CSASSGLTLRSETQYF
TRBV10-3	CAIGDRGAPLHF
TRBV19	CASSISGAPETQYF
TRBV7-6	CASSLGAGTGAREQYF
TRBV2	CASSQGLAGGETQYF
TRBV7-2	CASRLQGSKNIQYF
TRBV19	CATHLNGGLYEQFF
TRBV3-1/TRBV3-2	CASSSYRSEQFF
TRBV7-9	CASSSPGTSGYEQYF
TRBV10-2	CASRLAGKETQYF
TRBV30	CAWSAPRLAERGYGYTF